A selection of T cell receptor beta chains follows, all from one sample in a study of cytomegalovirus exposure and HLA in healthy donors. Repertoires were generated with immunoSEQ multiplex PCR, while TCRdb's copy carries only in-frame clones and drops some. The sample lists more than 60,000 clones; around 96% were seen once. Sequenced sample: PBMCs. Receptors were obtained from a young woman in good health and CMV-seropositive. The CDR3 runs from the conserved cysteine through the conserved F or W. D genes are given only for firm matches. The size entry is marked missing in some rows and otherwise reads once, few, many or a size class.

NA	TRBV19	13	TRBJ2-5	NA	TGTGCCAGTAGTATCGGGAACCAAGAGACCCAGTACTTC	CASSIGNQETQYF
NA	TRBV5-1	20	TRBJ2-1	TRBD2	TGCGCCAGCAGCTTGAGAAACAACCCGACTAGCGGGAGAAAGGACAATGAGCAGTTCTTC	CASSLRNNPTSGRKDNEQFF
once	TRBV6-5	15	TRBJ2-7	TRBD1	TGTGCCAGCACCGACGGGACAGGGGGCATCTACGAGCAGTACTTC	CASTDGTGGIYEQYF
NA	TRBV10-1	17	TRBJ2-7	TRBD2	TGCGCCAGCAGTGAGATTGCGGGACTAGCGGAGTCCTACGAGCAGTACTTC	CASSEIAGLAESYEQYF
NA	TRBV5-6	14	TRBJ2-7	TRBD2	TGTGCCAGCACTCGGGGGACTAGCGTTTACGAGCAGTACTTC	CASTRGTSVYEQYF
NA	TRBV5-6	13	TRBJ1-2	NA	TGTGCCCTCAGTGTGGGAGATAACTATGGCTACACCTTC	CALSVGDNYGYTF
NA	TRBV5-1	13	TRBJ2-5	NA	TGCGCCAGCAGCTTGGATCAGCAAGAGACCCAGTACTTC	CASSLDQQETQYF
NA	TRBV7-2	14	TRBJ2-1	NA	TGTGCCAGCAGCTTAGAGGCACCGGGGGATGAGCAGTTCTTC	CASSLEAPGDEQFF
NA	TRBV30	13	TRBJ2-3	NA	TGTGCCTGGAGTGTACTCGGGGTCGGTACGCAGTATTTT	CAWSVLGVGTQYF
NA	TRBV6-4	15	TRBJ2-3	NA	TGTGCCAGCAGCCATACGGGACAAACCACAGATACGCAGTATTTT	CASSHTGQTTDTQYF
NA	TRBV7-3	15	TRBJ2-2	NA	TGTGCCAGCAGCTTATTAGACGGGTACACCGGGGAGCTGTTTTTT	CASSLLDGYTGELFF
NA	TRBV9	15	TRBJ2-1	TRBD2	TGTGCCAGCAGCGTTTCGGCTAGCGGGAGTCTTGAGCAGTTCTTC	CASSVSASGSLEQFF
NA	TRBV5-1	19	TRBJ2-7	TRBD2	TGCGCCAGCAGCTTGACGGTAGCGGGAGGCCTCCCACTCTCCTACGAGCAGTACTTC	CASSLTVAGGLPLSYEQYF
NA	TRBV27	16	TRBJ2-7	TRBD2	TGTGCCAGCAGTGTCACTTTGGGACTAGCGACCTACGAGCAGTACTTC	CASSVTLGLATYEQYF
NA	TRBV28	15	TRBJ1-2	NA	TGTGCCAGCAGTTTTCGTCCTGGGACATCCTATGGCTACACCTTC	CASSFRPGTSYGYTF
once	TRBV18	12	TRBJ2-4	NA	TGTGCCAGCTCACCCTCTATAGACATTCAGTACTTC	CASSPSIDIQYF
NA	TRBV29-1	14	TRBJ2-2	NA	TGCAGCGTGGCTGGAGGGCGCGACACCGGGGAGCTGTTTTTT	CSVAGGRDTGELFF
NA	TRBV30	15	TRBJ2-1	TRBD1	TGTGCCTGGAGCCACGGGGACAGGGGTTATGGTGAGCAGTTCTTC	CAWSHGDRGYGEQFF
NA	TRBV27	14	TRBJ2-7	NA	TGTGCCAGCAGTCCCCGGGTAGTAGATGACGAGCAGTACTTC	CASSPRVVDDEQYF
NA	TRBV6-5	15	TRBJ2-5	NA	TGTGCCAGCAGTCGAATTGGGGCAGACCAAGAGACCCAGTACTTC	CASSRIGADQETQYF
once	TRBV19	20	TRBJ2-6	NA	TGTGCCAGTAGTATAGGACTCCCGGCCTCCTTCATTTCTGGGGCCAACGTCCTGACTTTC	CASSIGLPASFISGANVLTF
once	TRBV28	11	TRBJ2-7	NA	TGTGCCAGCAGTCAGGGTTACGAGCAGTACTTC	CASSQGYEQYF
NA	TRBV28	13	TRBJ2-7	TRBD1	TGTGCCAGCAGTTCCTCACAGGGGGACGAGCAGTACTTC	CASSSSQGDEQYF
NA	TRBV5-1	14	TRBJ2-1	TRBD1	TGCGCCAGCAGCTGGACAGGGAAATCCGATGAGCAGTTCTTC	CASSWTGKSDEQFF
once	TRBV7-2	14	TRBJ1-2	NA	TGTGCCAGCAGCTTAGCTCACAGCAAGTATGGCTACACCTTC	CASSLAHSKYGYTF
NA	TRBV27	14	TRBJ1-5	NA	TGTGCCAGCAGTTTGACCGGAGGTAGGCAGCCCCAGCATTTT	CASSLTGGRQPQHF